This TCR beta chain comes out of a study of blood T cell repertoires in COVID-19. In Seattle, patients joined the study during active infection and were tracked longitudinally. In the source study's methods: The authors estimated nucleated cell counts from reference gene primer amplification. Profiling relied on immunoSEQ multiplex PCR, and the TCRdb table lists in-frame clones only, not all of them. V and J calls and clone size are those listed in that table; D and trimming were worked out from the DNA. Of 250,000 to 400,000 clones detected, roughly 88% appear once; the ten largest clones hold under 2%. The receptor's source is a woman aged 25 to 39 with COVID-19, enrolled during active disease. Material for sequencing was peripheral blood.

The CDR3 DNA reads as TGTGCCAGCAGCTTTTCAGGGCAGCCCCAGCATTTT. Amino acid sequence: CASSFSGQPQHF. The chain recombines TRBV11-2 with TRBJ1-5; tentative D call: TRBD1 (5 bases). The CDR3 covers 12 residues. V dropped 3 bases and J dropped 7 bases, with 7 bases sitting between them. Germline V lookup: CDR1 SGHAT, CDR2 FQNNGV. The full variable domain, in which reference TRBV11-2 and TRBJ1-5 provide the parts outside the CDR3, is EAGVAQSPRYKIIEKRQSVAFWCNPISGHATLYWYQQILGQGPKLLIQFQNNGVVDDSQLPKDRFSAERLKGVDSTLKIQPAKLEDSAVYLCASSFSGQPQHFGDGTRLSIL.